What follows describes a single T cell receptor (beta chain). Its antigen is still unknown. The data were produced by immunoSEQ multiplex PCR, yet TCRdb's version contains in-frame clones alone and is incomplete. The sample comprises fewer than 60,000 clones, around 86% of which are singletons, and 15% to 20% rests with the top ten. This entry is derived from a study of T cells in localized non-small cell lung cancer. Study-wide results and caveats: As only one tumor region underwent sequencing, heterogeneity remains possible.

The sequenced sample was peripheral blood, obtained before any cancer treatment. The sequence came from a female donor over 55 with stage II squamous cell lung carcinoma.

CDR3 residues: CASSILMGQLFGYGYTF. CDR3 DNA: TGTGCCAGTAGTATTCTAATGGGACAACTATTCGGCTATGGCTACACCTTC. The V and J genes are TRBV19 and TRBJ1-2, with D possibly being TRBD1 (6 bases). From germline, CDR1 is LNHDA and CDR2 SQIVND (reference sequence). This CDR3 region has 17 residues. Trimming left V 3 bases short and J 4 bases short, with 21 bases between.